Below, 5 T cell receptor beta chains from the same sample are listed, as sequenced in a study of blood T cells in healthy people across ages. Then a second PCR, running roughly 7 to 11 cycles, was carried out with a sample-barcoded 5' primer and a J-beta primer mix. TCRdb itself ran the 5' RACE reads through MiXCR, one entry per CDR3 protein. Of more than 650,000 distinct CDR3 sequences listed, approximately 24% are singletons. These same records also appear under a second study, on T cells of mothers and their children.

Material: blood. The receptors originated from a boy between 10 and 17 years old in good health.

The chain joins TRBV29-1 to TRBJ2-2, with TRBD1 matching over 7 bases. The V segment lost 7 bases and the J segment 3 bases; nucleotides outside the gene matches: 8. Germline CDR1 reads SQVTM; CDR2 reads ANQGSEA. There are 14 residues in the CDR3. DNA for the CDR3: TGCAGCGCTACTGACAGGGCGGACACCGGGGAGCTGTTTTTT. Translated: CSATDRADTGELFF.

This chain links TRBV7-2 with TRBJ1-3; D unclear. CDR1 is SGHTA and CDR2 is FQGNSA in the germline V gene. Trimming cost V 5 bases and J 0 bases, with 11 bases left between them. This CDR3 contains 15 residues. The CDR3 nucleotides are TGTGCCAGCAGCCGCCGACGGATCTCTGGAAACACCATATATTTT. This translates into CASSRRRISGNTIYF.

The chain employs TRBV6-2 or TRBV6-3 and TRBJ2-5; D ambiguous. Germline V gene data show CDR1 as MNHEY and CDR2 as SVGEGT. The CDR3 covers 16 residues. V was pared by 0 bases and J by 1 base, with 12 bases between. The CDR3 sequence is CASSYSNGGFQETQYF. For the CDR3, the DNA is TGTGCCAGCAGTTACTCGAATGGCGGATTCCAAGAGACCCAGTACTTC.

The genes are TRBV5-4 and TRBJ2-1; no clear D. V was trimmed by 8 bases and J by 9 bases, leaving 24 bases between them. CDR3 size: 15 residues. Germline values: CDR1 SGHNT, CDR2 YYREEE (reference sequence). CDR3 nucleotides: TGTGCCAGTTACCCTTCCGGGCTTACAATCAGTGAGCAGTTCTTC. Translating gives CASYPSGLTISEQFF.

This clonotype was seen at least ten times. The chain carries TRBV18 and TRBJ2-7, with 9 nucleotides matching TRBD2. In germline, CDR1 is KGHSH, CDR2 LQKENI. V trimming: 6 bases; J trimming: 4 bases; junction bases outside the gene matches: 4. This CDR3 has 13 amino acids. The CDR3 nucleotides are TGTGCCAGCTCTCAAGCGGGGGGTTACGAGCAGTACTTC. It specifies CASSQAGGYEQYF.